Below, one TCR beta chain is given with its context. The CDR3 extends over 14 amino acids. The V gene lost 5 bases and the J gene lost 1 base, with 8 bases spanning the gap. CDR1 is LNHDA, CDR2 SQIVND, per germline (reference sequence). This sample stems from a study of blood T cell repertoires in COVID-19. About the research overall: PBMCs, B-cell-depleted T cells, or T cells provided the cDNA or gDNA that made up the material.

Participant ages covered roughly 18 to 90 years across 24 US areas. Generated by immunoSEQ multiplex PCR, the TCRdb table keeps only in-frame clones and is missing some. This table holds roughly 230,000 clones, approximately 85% found once. The sample consisted of PBMCs or T cells enriched from blood (not recorded which). The chain has TRBV19 and TRBJ2-2; D is unclear. This receptor was taken from a woman in her forties or fifties who had been exposed to COVID-19. In DNA, the CDR3 is TGTGCCAGTAGTGTGAGCTTGAACACCGGGGAGCTGTTTTTT. Translation: CASSVSLNTGELFF.